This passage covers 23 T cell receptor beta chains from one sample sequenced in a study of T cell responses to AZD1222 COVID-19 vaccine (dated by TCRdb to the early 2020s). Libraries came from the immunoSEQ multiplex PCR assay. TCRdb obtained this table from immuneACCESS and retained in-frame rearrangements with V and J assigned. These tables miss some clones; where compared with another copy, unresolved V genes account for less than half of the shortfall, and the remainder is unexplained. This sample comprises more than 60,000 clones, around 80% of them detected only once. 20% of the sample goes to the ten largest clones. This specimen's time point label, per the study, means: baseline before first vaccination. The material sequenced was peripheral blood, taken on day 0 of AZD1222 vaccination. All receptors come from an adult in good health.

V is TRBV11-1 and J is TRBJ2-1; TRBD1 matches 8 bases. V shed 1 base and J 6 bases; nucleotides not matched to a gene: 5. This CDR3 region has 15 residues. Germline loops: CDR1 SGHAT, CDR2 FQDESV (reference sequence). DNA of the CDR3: TGTGCCAGCAGCTTAGGACAGGGGATTAGCAATGAGCAGTTCTTC. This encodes CASSLGQGISNEQFF.

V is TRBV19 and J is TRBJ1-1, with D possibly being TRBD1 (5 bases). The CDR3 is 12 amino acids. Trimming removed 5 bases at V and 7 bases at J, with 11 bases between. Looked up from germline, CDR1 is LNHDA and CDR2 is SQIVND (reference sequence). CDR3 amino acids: CASSWGGGEAFF. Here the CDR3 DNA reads TGTGCCAGTAGTTGGGGCGGGGGTGAAGCTTTCTTT.

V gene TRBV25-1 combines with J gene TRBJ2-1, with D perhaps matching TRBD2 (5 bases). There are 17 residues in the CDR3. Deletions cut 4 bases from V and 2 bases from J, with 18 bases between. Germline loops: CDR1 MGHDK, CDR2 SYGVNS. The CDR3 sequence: CASSGVVGMGTYNEQFF. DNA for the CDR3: TGTGCCAGCAGTGGGGTTGTCGGGATGGGGACCTACAATGAGCAGTTCTTC.

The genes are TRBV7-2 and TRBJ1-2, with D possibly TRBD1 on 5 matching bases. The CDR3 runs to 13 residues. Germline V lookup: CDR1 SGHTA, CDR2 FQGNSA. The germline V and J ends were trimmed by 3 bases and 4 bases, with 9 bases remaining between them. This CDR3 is CASSFQGVYGYTF. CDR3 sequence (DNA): TGTGCCAGCAGCTTTCAAGGGGTCTATGGCTACACCTTC.

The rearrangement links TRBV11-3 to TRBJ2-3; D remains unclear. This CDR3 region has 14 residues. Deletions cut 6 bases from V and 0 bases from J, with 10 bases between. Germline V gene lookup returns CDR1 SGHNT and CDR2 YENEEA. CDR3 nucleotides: TGTGCCAGCAGACTTCGGAGTAGCACAGATACGCAGTATTTT. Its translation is CASRLRSSTDTQYF.

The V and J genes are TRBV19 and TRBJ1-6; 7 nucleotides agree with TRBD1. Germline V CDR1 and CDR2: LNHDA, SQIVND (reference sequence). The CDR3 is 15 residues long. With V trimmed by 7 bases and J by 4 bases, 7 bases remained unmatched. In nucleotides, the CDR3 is TGTGCCAGTAATGGGGACAGAGGTTATAATTCACCCCTCCACTTT. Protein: CASNGDRGYNSPLHF.

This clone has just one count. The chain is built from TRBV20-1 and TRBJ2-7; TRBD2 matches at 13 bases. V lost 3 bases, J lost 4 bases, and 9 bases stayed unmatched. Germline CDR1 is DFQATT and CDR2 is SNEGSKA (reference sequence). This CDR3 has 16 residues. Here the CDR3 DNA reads TGCAGTGCTAGTGGGGAGGGACTAGCGGGACCATACGAGCAGTACTTC. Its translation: CSASGEGLAGPYEQYF.

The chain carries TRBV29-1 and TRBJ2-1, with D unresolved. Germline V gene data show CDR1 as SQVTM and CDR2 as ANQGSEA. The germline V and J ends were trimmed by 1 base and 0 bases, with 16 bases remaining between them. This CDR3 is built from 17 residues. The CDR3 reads CSVEGARLENSYNEQFF. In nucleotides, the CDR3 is TGCAGCGTTGAAGGAGCCCGGCTCGAGAACTCCTACAATGAGCAGTTCTTC.

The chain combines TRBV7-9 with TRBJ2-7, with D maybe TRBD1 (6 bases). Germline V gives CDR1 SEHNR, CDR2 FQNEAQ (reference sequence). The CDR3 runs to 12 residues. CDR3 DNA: TGTGCTATCAATTCAGGGGCCTACGAGCAGTACTTC. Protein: CAINSGAYEQYF.

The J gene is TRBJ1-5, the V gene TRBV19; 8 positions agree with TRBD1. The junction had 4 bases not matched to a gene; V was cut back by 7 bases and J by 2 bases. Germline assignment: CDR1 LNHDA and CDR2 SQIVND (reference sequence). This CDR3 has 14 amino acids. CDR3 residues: CASNTDRGNQPQHF. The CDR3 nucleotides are TGTGCCAGTAACACGGACAGGGGCAATCAGCCCCAGCATTTT.

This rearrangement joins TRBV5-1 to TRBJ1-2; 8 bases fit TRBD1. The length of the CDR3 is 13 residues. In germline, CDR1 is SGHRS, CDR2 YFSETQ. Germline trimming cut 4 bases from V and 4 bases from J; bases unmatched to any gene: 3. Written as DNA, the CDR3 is TGCGCCAGCAGCGCCGGGACAGGCTATGGCTACACCTTC. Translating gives CASSAGTGYGYTF. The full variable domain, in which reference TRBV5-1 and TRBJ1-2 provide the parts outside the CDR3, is KAGVTQTPRYLIKTRGQQVTLSCSPISGHRSVSWYQQTPGQGLQFLFEYFSETQRNKGNFPGRFSGRQFSNSRSEMNVSTLELGDSALYLCASSAGTGYGYTFGSGTRLTVV.

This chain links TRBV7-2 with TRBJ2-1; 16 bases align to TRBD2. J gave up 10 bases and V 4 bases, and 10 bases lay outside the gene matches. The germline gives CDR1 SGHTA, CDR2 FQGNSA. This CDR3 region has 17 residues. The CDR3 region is CASSSPSGTSGRGEQFF. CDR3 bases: TGTGCCAGCAGCTCCCCTTCCGGGACTAGCGGGAGGGGGGAGCAGTTCTTC.

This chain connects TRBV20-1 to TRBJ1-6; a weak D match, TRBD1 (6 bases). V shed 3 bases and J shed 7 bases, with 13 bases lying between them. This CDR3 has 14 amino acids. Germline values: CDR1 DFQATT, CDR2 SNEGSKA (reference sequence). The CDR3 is CSASPAGTNSPLHF. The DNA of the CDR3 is TGCAGTGCTAGTCCGGCAGGGACAAATTCACCCCTCCACTTT.

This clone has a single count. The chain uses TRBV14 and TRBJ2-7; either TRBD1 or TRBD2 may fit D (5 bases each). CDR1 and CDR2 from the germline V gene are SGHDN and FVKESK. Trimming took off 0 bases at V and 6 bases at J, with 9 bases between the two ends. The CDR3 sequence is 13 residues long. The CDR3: CASSQDERGEQYV. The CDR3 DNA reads TGTGCCAGCAGCCAAGATGAGAGGGGCGAGCAGTACGTC.

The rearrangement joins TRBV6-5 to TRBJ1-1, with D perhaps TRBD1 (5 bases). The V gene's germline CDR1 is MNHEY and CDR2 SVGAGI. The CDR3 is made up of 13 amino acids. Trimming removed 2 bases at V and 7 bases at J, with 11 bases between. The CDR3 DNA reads TGTGCCAGCAGTTACACGGGGCTGCGTGAAGCTTTCTTT. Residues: CASSYTGLREAFF.

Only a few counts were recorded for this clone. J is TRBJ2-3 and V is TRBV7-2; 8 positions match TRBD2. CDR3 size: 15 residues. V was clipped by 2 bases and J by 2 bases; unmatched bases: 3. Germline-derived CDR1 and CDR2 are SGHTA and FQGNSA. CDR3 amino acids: CASSLTSGNTDTQYF. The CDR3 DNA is TGTGCCAGCAGCTTAACTAGCGGAAACACAGATACGCAGTATTTT.

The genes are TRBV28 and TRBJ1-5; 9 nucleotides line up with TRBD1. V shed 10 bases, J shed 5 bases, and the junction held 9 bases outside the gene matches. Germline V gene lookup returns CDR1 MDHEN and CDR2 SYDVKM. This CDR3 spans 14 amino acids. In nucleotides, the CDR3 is TGTGCCATCGGACCGGGACAGGGTGATCAGCCCCAGCATTTT. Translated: CAIGPGQGDQPQHF. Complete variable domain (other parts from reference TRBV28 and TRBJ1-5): DVKVTQSSRYLVKRTGEKVFLECVQDMDHENMFWYRQDPGLGLRLIYFSYDVKMKEKGDIPEGYSVSREKKERFSLILESASTNQTSMYLCAIGPGQGDQPQHFGDGTRLSIL.

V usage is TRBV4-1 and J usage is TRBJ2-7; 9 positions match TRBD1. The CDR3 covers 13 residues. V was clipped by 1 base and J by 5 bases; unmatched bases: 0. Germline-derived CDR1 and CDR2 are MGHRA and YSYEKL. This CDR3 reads CASSQGDRDEQYF. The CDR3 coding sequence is TGCGCCAGCAGCCAAGGGGACAGGGACGAGCAGTACTTC.

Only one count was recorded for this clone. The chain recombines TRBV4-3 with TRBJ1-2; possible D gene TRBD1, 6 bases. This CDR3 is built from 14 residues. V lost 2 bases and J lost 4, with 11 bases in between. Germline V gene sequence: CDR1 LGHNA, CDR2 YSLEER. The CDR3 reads CASSQSGQTYGYTF. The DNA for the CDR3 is TGCGCCAGCAGCCAAAGTGGACAGACCTATGGCTACACCTTC.

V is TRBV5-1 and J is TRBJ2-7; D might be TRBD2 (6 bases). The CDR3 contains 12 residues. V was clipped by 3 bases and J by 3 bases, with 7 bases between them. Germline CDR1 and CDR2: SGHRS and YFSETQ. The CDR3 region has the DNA TGCGCCAGCAGCTCGGAGGGCTACGAGCAGTACTTC. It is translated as CASSSEGYEQYF.

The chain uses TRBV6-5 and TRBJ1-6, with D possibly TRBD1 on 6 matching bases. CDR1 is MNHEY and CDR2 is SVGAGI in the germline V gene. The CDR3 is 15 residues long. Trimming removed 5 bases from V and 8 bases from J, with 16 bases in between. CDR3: CASSTLGGSDSPLHF. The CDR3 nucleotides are TGTGCCAGCAGTACCTTGGGGGGCTCGGATTCACCCCTCCACTTT.

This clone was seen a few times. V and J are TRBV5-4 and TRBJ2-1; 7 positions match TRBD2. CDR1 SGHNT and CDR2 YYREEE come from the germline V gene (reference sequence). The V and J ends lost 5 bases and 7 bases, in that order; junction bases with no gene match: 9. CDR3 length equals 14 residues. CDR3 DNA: TGTGCCAGCAGTAGGGCTAGCGGCACAAATGAGCAGTTCTTC. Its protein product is CASSRASGTNEQFF.

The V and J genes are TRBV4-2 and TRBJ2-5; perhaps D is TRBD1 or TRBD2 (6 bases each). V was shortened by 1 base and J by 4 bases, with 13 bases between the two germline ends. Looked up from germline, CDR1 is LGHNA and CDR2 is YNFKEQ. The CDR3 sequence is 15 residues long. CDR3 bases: TGTGCCAGCAGCCAAGGGGAACAGGGAGGAGAGACCCAGTACTTC. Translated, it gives CASSQGEQGGETQYF.